Following are 10 T cell receptor beta chains from one sample sequenced in a study of control samples from healthy donors and cancer patients. Clones were sequenced by immunoSEQ multiplex PCR, and TCRdb holds only the in-frame ones, with some missing. The sample lists some 130,000 clones, 80% to 95% occurring once. The sample was blood. These TCRs come from a middle-aged man in good health.

The gene calls are TRBV4-1 and TRBJ1-4; a weak D match, TRBD1 (6 bases). The CDR3 is 14 amino acids. The germline V and J ends were trimmed by 2 bases and 5 bases, with 9 bases remaining between them. Germline CDR1 reads MGHRA; CDR2 reads YSYEKL. CDR3 loop: CASSQQGQNEKLFF. DNA for the CDR3: TGCGCCAGCAGCCAACAGGGACAAAATGAAAAACTGTTTTTT.

This chain links TRBV2 with TRBJ2-2; TRBD2 matches 8 bases. The CDR3 is 15 amino acids. The V segment lost 6 bases and the J segment 3 bases; nucleotides outside the gene matches: 6. Germline CDR1 reads SNHLY; CDR2 reads FYNNEI. The CDR3 is CASRAGTRDTGELFF. The CDR3 nucleotides are TGTGCCAGCAGGGCTGGGACTAGGGACACCGGGGAGCTGTTTTTT.

This clone was seen just once. CDR3: CASSFQDVHNEQFF. In DNA, the CDR3 is TGTGCCAGCAGCTTCCAGGATGTGCACAATGAGCAGTTCTTC. The chain employs TRBV7-9 and TRBJ2-1; D is ambiguous. Per germline, CDR1 SEHNR and CDR2 FQNEAQ (reference sequence). With 3 bases removed from V and 5 bases from J, the gap between germline ends came to 11 bases. This CDR3 has 14 amino acids.

The chain uses TRBV7-8 and TRBJ2-1; D gene ambiguous. Germline V lookup: CDR1 SGHVS, CDR2 FQNEAQ. There are 15 residues in the CDR3. Deletions cut 5 bases from V and 0 bases from J, with 11 bases between. Written as DNA, the CDR3 is TGTGCCAGCAGCACCGCTCCACCCTCCTACAATGAGCAGTTCTTC. This translates into CASSTAPPSYNEQFF.

The chain is built from TRBV10-3 and TRBJ2-3; the D call may be TRBD1 or TRBD2 (6 bases each). The CDR3 consists of 14 residues. The V end was cut by 0 bases, the J end by 6 bases, with 10 bases between. Germline-derived CDR1 and CDR2 are ENHRY and SYGVKD. CDR3 residues: CAISESWGADTQYF. The CDR3 DNA follows: TGTGCCATCAGTGAGTCGTGGGGGGCCGATACGCAGTATTTT.

The rearrangement links TRBV21-1 to TRBJ2-3; TRBD2, the table's D call, lacks a check against the DNA. TRBV21-1 is reported as a pseudogene. The CDR3 is 20 residues long. CDR3 region: CASRDLVRGAGVDGRDTQYF. The DNA for the CDR3 is TGTGCCAGCAGAGACCTCGTCCGGGGGGCGGGCGTAGACGGGAGAGATACGCAGTATTTT.

The chain employs TRBV21-1 and TRBJ2-2; the tabulated D call, TRBD1, remains unverified against the DNA. TRBV21-1 is reported as a pseudogene. The CDR3 covers 15 residues. The CDR3 is CASSRRTGRTGELFF. CDR3 bases: TGTGCCAGCAGCCGACGGACAGGGCGCACCGGGGAGCTGTTTTTT.

This chain connects TRBV27 to TRBJ1-2, with TRBD1 matching over 8 bases. Germline V gene lookup returns CDR1 MNHEY and CDR2 SMNVEV (reference sequence). This CDR3 region has 13 residues. Losses at the gene ends were 6 bases for V and 8 bases for J; bases not matched to a gene: 8. The CDR3 sequence: CASSRRQGQGYTF. CDR3 in DNA: TGTGCCAGCAGCAGGAGACAGGGGCAGGGCTACACCTTC.

V usage is TRBV7-3 and J usage is TRBJ2-2, with 13 bases fitting TRBD2. Per germline, CDR1 SGHTA and CDR2 FQGTGA. The V and J ends lost 5 bases and 6 bases, in that order; junction bases with no gene match: 6. The CDR3 is 16 amino acids. The CDR3 coding sequence is TGTGCCAGCAGCAGACTAGCGGGGGGCATATCCGGGGAGCTGTTTTTT. The encoded protein is CASSRLAGGISGELFF.

This clone was found a few times. The gene calls are TRBV3-1 (or the pseudogene TRBV3-2) and TRBJ1-4; perhaps TRBD1 as D (5 bases). The V end lost 5 bases, the J end lost 4 bases, and 11 bases lay between the germline ends. Germline V gene sequence: CDR1 LGHDT, CDR2 YNNKEL (reference sequence). The CDR3 is 14 residues long. The CDR3 region has the DNA TGTGCCAGCAGCACCCGGGACTTTAATGAAAAACTGTTTTTT. Its translation: CASSTRDFNEKLFF.